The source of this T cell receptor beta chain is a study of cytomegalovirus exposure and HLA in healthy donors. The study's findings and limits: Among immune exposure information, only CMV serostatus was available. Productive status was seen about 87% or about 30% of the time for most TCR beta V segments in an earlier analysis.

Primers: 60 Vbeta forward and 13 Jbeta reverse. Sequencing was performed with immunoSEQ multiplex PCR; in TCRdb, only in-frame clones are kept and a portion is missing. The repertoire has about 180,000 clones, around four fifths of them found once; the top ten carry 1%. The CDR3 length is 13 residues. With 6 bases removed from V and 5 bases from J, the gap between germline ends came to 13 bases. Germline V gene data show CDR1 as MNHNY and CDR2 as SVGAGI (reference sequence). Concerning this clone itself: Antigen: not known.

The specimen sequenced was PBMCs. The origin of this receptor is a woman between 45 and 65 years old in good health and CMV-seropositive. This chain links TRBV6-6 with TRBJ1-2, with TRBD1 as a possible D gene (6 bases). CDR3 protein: CASRRTAQYGYTF. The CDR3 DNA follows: TGTGCCAGCAGAAGGACAGCTCAATATGGCTACACCTTC.